This TCR beta chain was identified in a study of blood T cell repertoires in COVID-19 (dated by TCRdb to 2018 to 2021). A note on the overall study: Samples from collaborators originated in the United States, Italy and Spain and spanned both the acute and convalescent phases of COVID-19. The material from the prospective study consisted of cDNA or gDNA derived from T cells, B-cell-depleted T cells, or PBMCs. The repertoires were made available in a free public database intended to serve as a resource for research on the immune response to SARS-CoV-2. HLA class I and class II types, where available, came from metadata supplied by the sample provider rather than from assay-based typing. Sample metadata almost always included a de-identified subject ID, COVID-19 status, age in years and sex. Subjects who had been exposed to COVID-19, were actively infected with it, or had recovered from it provided the deeply sampled blood TCRbeta repertoires that made up the dataset. The samples were drawn from two sources: the first 160 participants of the ongoing ImmuneRACE study, and over 950 subjects contributed by 6 global collaborators.

In the prospective study, participants were about 18 to 100 years old, resided in about two dozen geographic areas of the United States, and were enrolled through a virtual design. In the prospective study, participants were assigned to cohorts based on the clinical history participants reported in a screening survey and a study questionnaire. For ImmuneRACE Cohort 3, a participant was defined as recovered based on two consecutive negative NP/OP PCR tests, clearance by a healthcare professional, or resolution of symptoms. In the prospective study, whole blood, serum and a nasopharyngeal or oropharyngeal swab were collected from each participant by mobile phlebotomists. Prospective study participants could optionally give additional blood draws and questionnaires over an approximately two-month period. Blood samples from the prospective study were shipped frozen or at room temperature prior to DNA extraction.

Broad study findings and their caveats: The amount of clinical and demographic metadata varied by source and participant and was provided uncurated.

The CDR3 sequence holds 14 residues, the cysteine and phenylalanine included. Solely the CDR3 DNA is kept, with 42 bases framed from the first base. For CDR1 and CDR2, the germline V gene (reference sequence) lists MNHEY and SMNVEV. The junction shows trimming of 3 bases on V and 6 bases on J, plus 13 bases between the germline ends. A word on this clone: It lacks a known antigen. No base quality information exists; no much larger clone differs at one position.

TCRbeta CDR3 regions were amplified from genomic DNA using the immunoSEQ Assay, a bias-controlled multiplex PCR. The source study handled its data this way. The number of nucleated cells in each sample was estimated from the amplification of reference gene primers within the assay. To quantify the absolute abundance of each unique TCRbeta CDR3 rearrangement, sequence reads were collapsed and filtered. For each sample, productive Simpson clonality was calculated as the square root of Simpson's diversity index over productive rearrangements. The table was pulled from immuneACCESS by TCRdb, which kept in-frame rearrangements only. Such tables lose some clones; where checked, under half of the loss comes from unresolved V genes, and the rest has no known cause. V, J and clone size were drawn from that table, and D and trimming were deduced from the DNA. Across this sample there are 140,000 to 150,000 clones, with about 80% seen only once. The ten largest account for more than 5% of the sample.

Sequenced: PBMCs or T cells enriched from blood (not recorded which). This chain is built from TRBV27 and TRBJ2-3; possibly the D gene is TRBD1, per 5 matching bases. This TCR was sampled from a woman aged 50 to 60 who had recovered from COVID-19. The DNA sequence is given as TGTGCCAGCAGTTTTTCAAGGGGTGGGGATACGCAGTATTTT. Protein translation: CASSFSRGGDTQYF.